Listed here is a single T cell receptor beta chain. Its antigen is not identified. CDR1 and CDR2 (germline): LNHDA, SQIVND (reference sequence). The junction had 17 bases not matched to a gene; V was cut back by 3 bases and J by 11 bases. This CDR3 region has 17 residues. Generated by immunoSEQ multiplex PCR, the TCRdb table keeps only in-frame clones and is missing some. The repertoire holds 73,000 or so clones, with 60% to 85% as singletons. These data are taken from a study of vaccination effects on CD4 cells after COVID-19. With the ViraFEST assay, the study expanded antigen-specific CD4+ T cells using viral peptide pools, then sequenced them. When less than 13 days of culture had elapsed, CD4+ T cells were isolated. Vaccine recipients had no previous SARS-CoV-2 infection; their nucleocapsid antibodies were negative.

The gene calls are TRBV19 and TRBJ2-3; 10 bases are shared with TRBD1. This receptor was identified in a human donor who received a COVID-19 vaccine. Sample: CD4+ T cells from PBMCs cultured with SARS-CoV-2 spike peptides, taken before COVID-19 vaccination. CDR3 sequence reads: CASSMGTGAPPSLKQYF. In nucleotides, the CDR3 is TGTGCCAGTAGTATGGGGACAGGGGCGCCTCCGTCTTTGAAGCAGTATTTT.